The 15 T cell receptor beta chains given below trace back to one sample, sequenced in a study of blood T cell repertoires in COVID-19 (dated by TCRdb to the early 2020s). Libraries were made using the immunoSEQ multiplex PCR assay. Drawn from immuneACCESS, this table holds only the in-frame rearrangements with V and J called that TCRdb kept. Clones are partly lost; checked studies trace under half to an unresolved V gene and leave the rest unexplained. The sample table records 110,000 or so clones; 80% to 90% of these occur just once. About 8% of the sample is held by the ten biggest clonotypes. The sequenced material came from peripheral blood. All receptors come from a man in his 70s who had recovered from COVID-19.

This chain uses TRBV6-1 with TRBJ1-1; D gene uncertain. V was trimmed by 2 bases and J by 4 bases, leaving 14 bases between them. Germline CDR1 MNHNS, CDR2 SASEGT. The CDR3 contains 15 residues. CDR3 protein: CASSEFRGLATEAFF. The DNA for the CDR3 is TGTGCCAGCAGTGAATTTAGAGGGCTAGCCACTGAAGCTTTCTTT.

This clone was picked up a small number of times. The chain is built from TRBV7-8 and TRBJ1-5; possibly TRBD1 for D (5 bases). Per germline, CDR1 SGHVS and CDR2 FQNEAQ. The CDR3 sequence is 17 residues long. The ends were cut back, 1 base at V and 3 bases at J, with 16 bases in the middle. The CDR3 protein is CASSLGSPGRINQPQHF. The CDR3 DNA follows: TGTGCCAGCAGCTTAGGGTCCCCAGGGAGGATCAATCAGCCCCAGCATTTT. Using reference TRBV7-8 and TRBJ1-5 for the parts outside the CDR3, the full variable domain is GAGVSQSPRYKVAKRGQDVALRCDPISGHVSLFWYQQALGQGPEFLTYFQNEAQLDKSGLPSDRFFAERPEGSVSTLKIQRTQQEDSAVYLCASSLGSPGRINQPQHFGDGTRLSIL.

V gene TRBV25-1 combines with J gene TRBJ1-2; the D gene is possibly TRBD1 (6 bases). The V end was cut by 5 bases, the J end by 10 bases, with 14 bases between. This CDR3 region has 12 residues. The germline V gene has CDR1 MGHDK and CDR2 SYGVNS. The CDR3 here is CASSSPRQAYTF. CDR3 bases: TGTGCCAGCAGTTCACCTCGACAGGCCTACACCTTC.

In this sample, this clone turned up once. This rearrangement joins TRBV11-2 to TRBJ2-1; possibly TRBD1 for D (6 bases). Germline values: CDR1 SGHAT, CDR2 FQNNGV. This CDR3 has 12 amino acids. The V and J ends lost 1 base and 10 bases respectively, with 8 bases between them. The CDR3 DNA reads TGTGCCAGCAGCTTAGTAAGGGGGGAGCAGTTCTTC. Translated: CASSLVRGEQFF.

J is TRBJ1-4 and V is TRBV6-5, with 7 bases lining up with TRBD1. Germline CDR1 is MNHEY and CDR2 is SVGAGI. The CDR3 extends over 15 amino acids. The trim removed 6 bases at V and 7 bases at J, leaving 11 bases unmatched. The CDR3 bases are TGTGCCAGCAGGGTCCGACAGGGCTTGGGTGAAAAACTGTTTTTT. It translates to CASRVRQGLGEKLFF.

This clone was counted a few times. The chain carries TRBV4-1 and TRBJ2-2; D perhaps matches TRBD2 (6 bases). V lost 4 bases, J lost 4 bases, and 16 bases lay in between. CDR1 is MGHRA, CDR2 YSYEKL, per germline. The CDR3 extends over 16 amino acids. CDR3 nucleotides: TGCGCCAGCAGCCTCCGGGAGTTTGGGGGCACCGGGGAGCTGTTTTTT. Its protein product is CASSLREFGGTGELFF.

CDR3 protein: CASSLITGSGSSYEQYF. The CDR3 coding sequence is TGTGCCAGCAGTTTAATCACCGGGAGCGGGAGTTCCTACGAGCAGTACTTC. This sequence joins TRBV27 and TRBJ2-7; 8 bases are a match to TRBD2. The CDR3 extends over 17 amino acids. Germline V gene data show CDR1 as MNHEY and CDR2 as SMNVEV (reference sequence). Losses at the gene ends were 2 bases for V and 1 base for J; bases not matched to a gene: 10.

This chain's CDR3 is CASSQEFRSSYNEQFF. The CDR3 DNA is TGTGCCAGCAGCCAAGAATTTAGGAGCTCCTACAATGAGCAGTTCTTC. This chain links TRBV3-1 (or the pseudogene TRBV3-2) with TRBJ2-1; the D is unclear. The CDR3 is 16 residues long. Germline lookup yields CDR1 LGHDT and CDR2 YNNKEL (reference sequence). V gave up 0 bases and J gave up 0 bases, with 9 bases separating them.

The chain carries TRBV7-2 and TRBJ2-7; 8 positions match TRBD2. CDR1 is SGHTA, CDR2 FQGNSA, per germline. This CDR3 has 14 residues. V dropped 1 base and J dropped 4; count of bases not matched to a gene: 3. The CDR3 DNA follows: TGTGCCAGCAGCTTAGGAGCGGGAGTTTACGAGCAGTACTTC. Translating it yields CASSLGAGVYEQYF. The full variable domain, rest sourced from reference TRBV7-2 and TRBJ2-7, is GAGVSQSPSNKVTEKGKDVELRCDPISGHTALYWYRQSLGQGLEFLIYFQGNSAPDKSGLPSDRFSAERTGGSVSTLTIQRTQQEDSAVYLCASSLGAGVYEQYFGPGTRLTVT.

The chain's CDR3 is CASSPAPGIYEQYF. Written as DNA, the CDR3 is TGCGCCAGCAGCCCGGCCCCAGGCATTTACGAGCAGTACTTC. V usage is TRBV5-1 and J usage is TRBJ2-7, with D uncertain. Germline CDR1 reads SGHRS; CDR2 reads YFSETQ. V shed 4 bases and J shed 4 bases, with 15 bases lying between them. This CDR3 spans 14 amino acids.

The chain employs TRBV6-1 and TRBJ2-5; the match to TRBD2 covers 11 bases. The V and J ends lost 0 bases and 5 bases, in that order; junction bases with no gene match: 14. The germline gives CDR1 MNHNS, CDR2 SASEGT. This CDR3 region has 19 residues. This CDR3 reads CASSEASFSGRALGETQYF. CDR3 bases: TGTGCCAGCAGTGAAGCGAGTTTTAGCGGGAGGGCCCTCGGTGAGACCCAGTACTTC.

V gene TRBV7-9 combines with J gene TRBJ2-1, with D uncertain. CDR1 and CDR2 (germline): SEHNR, FQNEAQ (reference sequence). This CDR3 region has 17 residues. The ends were cut back, 2 bases at V and 0 bases at J, with 14 bases in the middle. CDR3 sequence (DNA): TGTGCCAGCAGCTTACGCGGCCCGGCCAGCTCCTACAATGAGCAGTTCTTC. Protein sequence: CASSLRGPASSYNEQFF.

J is TRBJ2-2 and V is TRBV5-8; no clear D gene. Germline V gene data show CDR1 as SGHTS and CDR2 as YDEGEE. The germline V and J ends were trimmed by 5 bases and 0 bases, with 8 bases remaining between them. The CDR3 extends over 14 amino acids. This chain's CDR3 is CASRSTPNTGELFF. CDR3 coding DNA: TGTGCCAGCAGATCGACACCGAACACCGGGGAGCTGTTTTTT.

The chain links TRBV4-3 to TRBJ2-1; 10 positions match TRBD2. J lost 6 bases, V lost 0 bases, and 5 bases had no gene match. Germline V CDR1 and CDR2: LGHNA, YSLEER. This CDR3 spans 16 amino acids. The CDR3 DNA reads as TGCGCCAGCAGCCAAGATGGGGCTAGCGGGAGCAATGAGCAGTTCTTC. Translating it yields CASSQDGASGSNEQFF.

This sequence joins TRBV10-2 and TRBJ1-2; 10 bases map to TRBD1. The CDR3 is made up of 14 amino acids. V lost 11 bases to trimming and J lost 2 bases; unmatched junction nucleotides: 8. CDR1 and CDR2 (germline): WSHSY, SAAADI. Written as DNA, the CDR3 is TGCGCCGCCCAAAGGGACAGGGGAAACTATGGCTACACCTTC. It specifies CAAQRDRGNYGYTF.